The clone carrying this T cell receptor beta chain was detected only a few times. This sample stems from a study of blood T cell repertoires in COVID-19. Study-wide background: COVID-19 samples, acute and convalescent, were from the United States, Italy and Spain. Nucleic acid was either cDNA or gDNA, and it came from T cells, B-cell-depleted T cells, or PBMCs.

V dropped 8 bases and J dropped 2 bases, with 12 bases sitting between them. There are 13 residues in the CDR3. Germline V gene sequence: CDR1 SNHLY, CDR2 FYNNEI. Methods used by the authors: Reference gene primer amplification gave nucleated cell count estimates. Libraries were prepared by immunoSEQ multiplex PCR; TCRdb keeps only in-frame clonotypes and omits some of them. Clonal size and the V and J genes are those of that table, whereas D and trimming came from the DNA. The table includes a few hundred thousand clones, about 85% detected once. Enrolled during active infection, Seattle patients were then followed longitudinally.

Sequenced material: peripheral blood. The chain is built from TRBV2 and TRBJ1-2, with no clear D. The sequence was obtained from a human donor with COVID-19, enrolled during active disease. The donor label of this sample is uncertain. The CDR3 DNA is TGTGCCAGCGGCGGCGACCGGAACTATGGCTACACCTTC. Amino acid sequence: CASGGDRNYGYTF.